The 21 T cell receptor beta chains below come from one sample, sequenced in a study of T cell repertoires in cytomegalovirus infection (dated by TCRdb to the late 2010s). Instrument used: Illumina HiSeq 1500. The public reads were reanalyzed by TCRdb: fastp trimming at Q25, MiXCR alignment, in-frame beta chains only. Rows are unified per CDR3 protein, each entry keeping the most common DNA and genes. Within this sample are approximately 170,000 distinct CDR3 sequences, with about 15% of them counted one time only. The ten top clones hold 25% to 30% of the sample. The sequenced material came from PBMCs. All receptors come from a human donor in good health (CMV status not recorded). Some clones in this sample may be carry-over from other donors' samples.

This clonotype was picked up a small number of times. V usage is TRBV7-2 and J usage is TRBJ2-7, with D hard to call. The CDR3 has 12 residues. Germline CDR1 SGHTA, CDR2 FQGNSA. The ends were cut back, 0 bases at V and 6 bases at J, with 6 bases in the middle. CDR3: CASSLAPGEQYF. The DNA of the CDR3 is TGTGCCAGCAGCTTAGCGCCGGGCGAGCAGTACTTC. Using reference TRBV7-2 and TRBJ2-7 for the parts outside the CDR3, the full variable domain is GAGVSQSPSNKVTEKGKDVELRCDPISGHTALYWYRQSLGQGLEFLIYFQGNSAPDKSGLPSDRFSAERTGGSVSTLTIQRTQQEDSAVYLCASSLAPGEQYFGPGTRLTVT.

This clonotype was seen repeatedly, ten times or more. The chain employs TRBV7-2 and TRBJ1-1; 7 bases align to TRBD1. The ends lost 5 bases at V and 6 bases at J; junction bases unmatched: 9. The CDR3 length is 14 residues. Germline CDR1 SGHTA, CDR2 FQGNSA. CDR3 sequence reads: CASSPSGGGPEAFF. The DNA for the CDR3 is TGTGCCAGCAGCCCCTCAGGGGGAGGCCCTGAAGCTTTCTTT.

This clonotype has at least ten counts. The V call is TRBV7-9, the J call TRBJ2-1, with TRBD2 matching over 12 bases. V lost 2 bases to trimming and J lost 13 bases; unmatched junction nucleotides: 6. CDR3 size: 14 residues. Germline assignment: CDR1 SEHNR and CDR2 FQNEAQ (reference sequence). CDR3 in amino acids: CASSLQLAGGRQFF. CDR3 in DNA: TGTGCCAGCAGCTTACAACTAGCGGGAGGCCGCCAGTTCTTC.

The CDR3 bases are TGTGCCAGCATTGGACAGGTTTGGTCCTACGAGCAGTACTTC. Translated: CASIGQVWSYEQYF. The J gene is TRBJ2-7, the V gene TRBV2; TRBD1 aligns across 7 bases. Germline V gene sequence: CDR1 SNHLY, CDR2 FYNNEI. The CDR3 contains 14 residues. V lost 7 bases, J lost 1 base, and 7 bases stayed unmatched.

The rearrangement joins TRBV7-9 to TRBJ1-2; unclear D gene. Germline V lookup: CDR1 SEHNR, CDR2 FQNEAQ (reference sequence). V dropped 4 bases and J dropped 6 bases, with 12 bases sitting between them. The CDR3 is made up of 13 amino acids. CDR3: CASSYGTVNGYTF. CDR3 coding DNA: TGTGCCAGCAGCTACGGCACAGTTAATGGCTACACCTTC.

This clonotype has a handful of counts. The chain uses TRBV9 and TRBJ1-2; the match to TRBD1 covers 8 bases. The V gene's germline CDR1 is SGDLS and CDR2 YYNGEE. Trimming cost V 3 bases and J 4 bases; bases outside gene matches: 8. This CDR3 contains 15 residues. The CDR3 loop reads CASSANRGYSYGYTF. DNA of the CDR3: TGTGCCAGCAGCGCGAACAGGGGGTACTCCTATGGCTACACCTTC.

This chain joins TRBV28 and TRBJ1-2; no clear D. Trimming shortened V by 6 bases and J by 8 bases, and 13 bases separated the two germline ends. Germline CDR1 is MDHEN and CDR2 is SYDVKM. CDR3 length: 12 residues. CDR3 region: CASSSANSGYTF. DNA for the CDR3: TGTGCCAGCAGCTCCGCGAACTCCGGCTACACCTTC.

Only a few counts were recorded for this clonotype. V gene TRBV20-1 combines with J gene TRBJ1-2; D gene unclear. Trimming shortened V by 0 bases and J by 0 bases, and 11 bases separated the two germline ends. Germline loops: CDR1 DFQATT, CDR2 SNEGSKA (reference sequence). This CDR3 is 15 amino acids long. CDR3 region: CSARDLSVANYGYTF. CDR3 nucleotide sequence: TGCAGTGCTAGAGATCTGAGCGTTGCTAACTATGGCTACACCTTC.

In this sample, this clonotype turned up many times. The chain carries TRBV7-8 and TRBJ1-1; D call uncertain. Germline assignment: CDR1 SGHVS and CDR2 FQNEAQ. Trimming left V 0 bases short and J 0 bases short, with 5 bases between. The CDR3 spans 14 residues. CDR3: CASSLAALNTEAFF. CDR3 sequence (DNA): TGTGCCAGCAGCTTAGCAGCCCTGAACACTGAAGCTTTCTTT.

This rearrangement joins TRBV29-1 to TRBJ2-1; D is possibly TRBD1 (6 bases). CDR3 length: 13 residues. CDR1 and CDR2 from the germline V gene are SQVTM and ANQGSEA. The V end lost 6 bases, the J end lost 10 bases, and 19 bases lay between the germline ends. CDR3 bases: TGCAGCGTCGCTGAAACTCCGGGACAAGAGCAGTTCTTC. Its protein is CSVAETPGQEQFF.

This clonotype has at least ten counts. This chain joins TRBV7-9 and TRBJ1-1, with 8 bases lining up with TRBD1. CDR1 is SEHNR and CDR2 is FQNEAQ in the germline V gene (reference sequence). Trimming took 5 bases from V and 1 from J; bases not matched to a gene: 12. This CDR3 comprises 17 residues. In DNA form, the CDR3 reads TGTGCCAGCAGCAAACTTCAGGGGGCTAGGAAGAACACTGAAGCTTTCTTT. It is translated as CASSKLQGARKNTEAFF.

This clonotype was found a few times. This chain's CDR3 is CASSLIAGTFNTIYF. CDR3 DNA sequence: TGTGCCAGCAGCTTGATCGCCGGGACATTCAACACCATATATTTT. This chain joins TRBV11-2 and TRBJ1-3; a possible D gene is TRBD1 (6 bases). Trimming pared 3 bases from V and 7 bases from J, leaving 16 bases between. Per the germline V gene, CDR1 is SGHAT and CDR2 is FQNNGV. The CDR3 runs to 15 residues.

The chain links TRBV28 to TRBJ2-7; weak D call: TRBD2 (7 bases). The CDR3 is 13 amino acids. Deletions cut 7 bases from V and 5 bases from J, with 15 bases between. CDR1 and CDR2 (germline): MDHEN, SYDVKM. CDR3 sequence: CASIRGGSDEQYF. The CDR3 nucleotides are TGTGCCAGCATCCGCGGGGGCAGCGACGAGCAGTACTTC. The full variable domain, in which reference TRBV28 and TRBJ2-7 provide the parts outside the CDR3, is DVKVTQSSRYLVKRTGEKVFLECVQDMDHENMFWYRQDPGLGLRLIYFSYDVKMKEKGDIPEGYSVSREKKERFSLILESASTNQTSMYLCASIRGGSDEQYFGPGTRLTVT.

This rearrangement joins TRBV6-2 or TRBV6-3 to TRBJ2-7; D might be TRBD1 (5 bases). The CDR3 runs to 11 residues. V was pared by 6 bases and J by 6 bases, with 9 bases between. Germline CDR1 and CDR2: MNHEY and SVGEGT. The CDR3 loop reads CASSPTGEQYF. CDR3 sequence (DNA): TGTGCCAGCAGCCCAACAGGCGAGCAGTACTTC.

The chain is built from TRBV5-1 and TRBJ1-2, with D possibly matching TRBD1 (6 bases). With 4 bases removed from V and 4 bases from J, the gap between germline ends came to 14 bases. The CDR3 has 14 amino acids. Germline CDR1 SGHRS, CDR2 YFSETQ. The CDR3 DNA is TGCGCCAGCAGCCTGGGGGACAACGTCTATGGCTACACCTTC. Its translation: CASSLGDNVYGYTF.

This clonotype was observed many times. The J gene is TRBJ2-3, the V gene TRBV7-2, with TRBD2 matching over 8 bases. The germline V gene encodes CDR1 SGHTA and CDR2 FQGNSA. This CDR3 contains 16 residues. With V trimmed by 1 base and J by 6 bases, 9 bases remained unmatched. CDR3: CASSLGSSGLWDTQYF. In DNA form, the CDR3 reads TGTGCCAGCAGCTTAGGTTCTAGCGGGCTTTGGGATACGCAGTATTTT.

The chain is built from TRBV10-3 and TRBJ1-5, with 9 bases matching TRBD1. The CDR3 covers 14 residues. Per germline, CDR1 ENHRY and CDR2 SYGVKD. The junction had 6 bases not matched to a gene; V was cut back by 7 bases and J by 5 bases. CDR3 bases: TGTGCCATCAATGACAGGGGGTTAGATCAGCCCCAGCATTTT. Residues: CAINDRGLDQPQHF.

The sample holds many counts of this clonotype. V and J are TRBV7-2 and TRBJ2-1, with 7 bases aligning to TRBD2. The CDR3 has 16 residues. Trimming removed 5 bases from V and 6 bases from J; junction bases left unmatched: 13. CDR1 SGHTA and CDR2 FQGNSA come from the germline V gene. The CDR3 sequence: CASSPGGASGFNEQFF. CDR3 bases: TGTGCCAGCAGCCCTGGCGGGGCTAGCGGTTTCAATGAGCAGTTCTTC.

The J gene is TRBJ2-2, the V gene TRBV20-1; weak D call: TRBD1 (5 bases). The germline V gene encodes CDR1 DFQATT and CDR2 SNEGSKA (reference sequence). The CDR3 extends over 14 amino acids. Deletions cut 4 bases from V and 9 bases from J, with 18 bases between. CDR3 protein: CSAIGSGSFRELFF. The CDR3 region has the DNA TGCAGTGCTATCGGGTCAGGGTCGTTCAGGGAGCTGTTTTTT.

This clonotype was picked up many times. The chain couples TRBV5-5 to TRBJ1-5; 7 bases agree with TRBD1. Per the germline V gene, CDR1 is SGHKS and CDR2 is YYEKEE (reference sequence). V was clipped by 0 bases and J by 4 bases; unmatched bases: 4. CDR3 length: 15 amino acids. CDR3: CASSLEDRMNQPQHF. CDR3 nucleotide sequence: TGTGCCAGCAGCTTGGAGGACAGGATGAATCAGCCCCAGCATTTT. Full variable domain (outside the CDR3, taken from reference TRBV5-5 and TRBJ1-5): DAGVTQSPTHLIKTRGQQVTLRCSPISGHKSVSWYQQVLGQGPQFIFQYYEKEERGRGNFPDRFSARQFPNYSSELNVNALLLGDSALYLCASSLEDRMNQPQHFGDGTRLSIL.

This clonotype was observed at least ten times. The rearrangement joins TRBV6-2 or TRBV6-3 to TRBJ2-1; D is unresolved. The CDR3 is 15 residues long. Per the germline V gene, CDR1 is MNHEY and CDR2 is SVGEGT. V gave up 6 bases and J gave up 2 bases, with 14 bases separating them. The CDR3 DNA sequence: TGTGCCAGCAGCACCTTCTCCCACACCTACAATGAGCAGTTCTTC. It is translated as CASSTFSHTYNEQFF.